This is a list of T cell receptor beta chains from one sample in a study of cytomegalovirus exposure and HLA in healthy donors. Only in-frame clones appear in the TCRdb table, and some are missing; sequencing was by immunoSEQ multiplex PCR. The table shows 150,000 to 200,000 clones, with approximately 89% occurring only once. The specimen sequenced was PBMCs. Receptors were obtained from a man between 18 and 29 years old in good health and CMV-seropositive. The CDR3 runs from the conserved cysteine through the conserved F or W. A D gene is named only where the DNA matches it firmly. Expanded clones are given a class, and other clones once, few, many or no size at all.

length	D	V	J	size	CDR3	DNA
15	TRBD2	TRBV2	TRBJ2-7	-	CASSAGTSGPYEQYF	TGTGCCAGCAGTGCTGGGACTAGCGGCCCCTACGAGCAGTACTTC
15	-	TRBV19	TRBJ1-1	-	CASSIAGVWSTEAFF	TGTGCCAGTAGTATAGCGGGGGTTTGGTCTACTGAAGCTTTCTTT
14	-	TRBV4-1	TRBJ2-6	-	CASSHAGRANVLTF	TGCGCCAGCAGCCACGCAGGTCGGGCCAACGTCCTGACTTTC
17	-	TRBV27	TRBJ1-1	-	CASSLSAGGVQNTEAFF	TGTGCCAGCAGTTTATCCGCCGGAGGAGTACAGAACACTGAAGCTTTCTTT
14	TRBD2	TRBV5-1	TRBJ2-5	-	CASSYSGRIETQYF	TGCGCCAGCAGCTATAGCGGGAGAATTGAGACCCAGTACTTC
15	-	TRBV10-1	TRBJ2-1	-	CASSERESTWNEQFF	TGCGCCAGCAGTGAGCGGGAGTCGACGTGGAATGAGCAGTTCTTC
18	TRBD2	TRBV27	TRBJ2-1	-	CASSLYVLAGVGYNEQFF	TGTGCCAGCAGTTTATATGTGCTAGCGGGAGTCGGCTACAATGAGCAGTTCTTC
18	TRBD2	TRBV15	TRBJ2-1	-	CATSRFPGVAGTTMEQFF	TGTGCCACCAGCAGATTTCCAGGGGTAGCGGGAACTACAATGGAGCAGTTCTTC
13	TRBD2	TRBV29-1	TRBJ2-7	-	CSVGFQGGSEQYF	TGCAGCGTTGGATTCCAGGGCGGGAGCGAGCAGTACTTC
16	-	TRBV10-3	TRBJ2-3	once	CAISEGQAASTDTQYF	TGTGCCATCAGTGAGGGCCAAGCGGCTAGCACAGATACGCAGTATTTT
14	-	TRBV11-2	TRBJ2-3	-	CASSFAEIRNTQYF	TGTGCCAGCAGCTTTGCAGAAATCAGGAATACGCAGTATTTT
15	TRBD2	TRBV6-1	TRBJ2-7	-	CASSATSGPSYEQYF	TGTGCCAGCAGTGCGACTAGCGGCCCGTCCTACGAGCAGTACTTC
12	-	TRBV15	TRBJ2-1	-	CATSRISGEQFF	TGTGCCACCAGCCGAATAAGCGGGGAGCAGTTCTTC
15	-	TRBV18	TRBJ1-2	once	CASSPPGGALYGYTF	TGTGCCAGCTCACCGCCCGGGGGGGCTTTGTATGGCTACACCTTC
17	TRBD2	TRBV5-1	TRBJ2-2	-	CASSLAGSGRFTGELFF	TGCGCCAGCAGCTTGGCCGGGAGCGGGAGATTCACCGGGGAGCTGTTTTTT
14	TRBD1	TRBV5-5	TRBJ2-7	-	CASSLGQGFDEQYF	TGTGCCAGCAGCTTGGGACAGGGATTCGACGAGCAGTACTTC
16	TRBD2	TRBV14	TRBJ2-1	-	CASSQGPSGSIYEQFF	TGTGCCAGCAGCCAAGGCCCTAGCGGGAGTATATATGAGCAGTTCTTC
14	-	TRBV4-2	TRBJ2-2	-	CASSQDRGSGELFF	TGTGCCAGCAGCCAAGATCGGGGGTCCGGGGAGCTGTTTTTT
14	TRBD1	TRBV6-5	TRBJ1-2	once	CASSSVARGTGYTF	TGTGCCAGCAGTTCGGTAGCCAGGGGGACTGGCTACACCTTC
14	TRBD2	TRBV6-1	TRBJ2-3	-	CASSAKREADTQYF	TGTGCCAGCAGTGCAAAGCGGGAAGCAGATACGCAGTATTTT
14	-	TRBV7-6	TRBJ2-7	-	CASSSGGAGYEQYF	TGTGCCAGCAGCTCCGGTGGGGCAGGCTACGAGCAGTACTTC
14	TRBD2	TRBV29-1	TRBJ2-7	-	CSVGGASGSYEQYF	TGCAGCGTTGGAGGGGCTAGCGGGAGCTACGAGCAGTACTTC
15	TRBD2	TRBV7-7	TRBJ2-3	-	CASSAGTSGSDTQYF	TGTGCTAGCAGCGCCGGGACTAGCGGGTCAGATACGCAGTATTTT
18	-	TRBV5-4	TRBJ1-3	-	CASSPGNRLFGTGNTIYF	TGTGCCAGCAGCCCAGGGAATCGACTTTTTGGCACAGGAAACACCATATATTTT
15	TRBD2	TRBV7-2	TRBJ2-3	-	CASSTRLAGTDTQYF	TGTGCCAGCAGCACGAGACTAGCCGGCACAGATACGCAGTATTTT
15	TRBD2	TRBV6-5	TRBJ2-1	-	CASRKGTSGSYEQFF	TGTGCCAGCAGGAAAGGGACTAGCGGGAGTTATGAGCAGTTCTTC
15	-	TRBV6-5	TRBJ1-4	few	CASSYSGGVDEKLFF	TGTGCCAGCAGTTACTCGGGAGGGGTGGATGAAAAACTGTTTTTT
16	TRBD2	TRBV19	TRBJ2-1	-	CATSEVVLAGFNEQFF	TGTGCCACCTCCGAGGTGGTGCTAGCGGGGTTCAATGAGCAGTTCTTC
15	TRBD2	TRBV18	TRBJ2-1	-	CASSQLATQINEQFF	TGTGCCAGCTCCCAACTAGCGACCCAAATCAATGAGCAGTTCTTC
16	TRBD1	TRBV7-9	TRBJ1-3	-	CASSEPTGEPGNTIYF	TGTGCCAGCAGCGAACCTACAGGGGAGCCTGGAAACACCATATATTTT
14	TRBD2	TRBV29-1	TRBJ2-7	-	CSVETGTSSYEQYF	TGCAGCGTTGAAACCGGGACTAGTTCCTACGAGCAGTACTTC
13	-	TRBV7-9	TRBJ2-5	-	CASSHQGRETQYF	TGTGCCAGCAGTCATCAGGGAAGGGAGACCCAGTACTTC
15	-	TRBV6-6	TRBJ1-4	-	CASSWGGATNEKLFF	TGTGCCAGCAGTTGGGGGGGTGCAACTAATGAAAAACTGTTTTTT
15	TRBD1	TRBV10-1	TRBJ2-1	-	CASSVLAGGWGEQFF	TGCGCCAGCAGTGTCCTGGCAGGGGGCTGGGGTGAGCAGTTCTTC
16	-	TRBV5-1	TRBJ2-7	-	CASSVRLTGMSVEQYF	TGCGCCAGCAGCGTCAGGCTAACAGGGATGTCCGTCGAGCAGTACTTC
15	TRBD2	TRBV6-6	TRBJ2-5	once	CASSGLAGVSETQYF	TGTGCCAGCAGTGGACTAGCGGGAGTTAGTGAGACCCAGTACTTC
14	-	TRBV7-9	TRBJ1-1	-	CASSLGSRDTEAFF	TGTGCCAGCAGCTTAGGGAGTCGCGACACTGAAGCTTTCTTT
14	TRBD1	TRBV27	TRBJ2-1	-	CASSFRQGFDEQFF	TGTGCCAGCAGTTTCCGACAGGGGTTCGATGAGCAGTTCTTC
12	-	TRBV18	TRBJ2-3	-	CASSPRPDTQYF	TGTGCCAGCTCACCTCGTCCAGATACGCAGTATTTT
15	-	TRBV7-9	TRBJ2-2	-	CASSPGQTNTGELFF	TGTGCCAGCAGCCCAGGACAAACGAACACCGGGGAGCTGTTTTTT
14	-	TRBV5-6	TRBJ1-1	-	CASSLASLNTEAFF	TGTGCCAGCAGCTTGGCTAGTCTGAACACTGAAGCTTTCTTT